The rows below give T cell receptor beta chains drawn from one sample of a study of identical twins. Via MiXCR, TCRdb re-called the 5' RACE reads, giving one row per CDR3 protein. This sample has more than 250,000 distinct CDR3 sequences, with less than 9% found just once. The data were also submitted as part of a second study, on yellow fever vaccine responses in identical twins.

The sequenced material came from memory (CD45RO+) T cells sorted from blood. The source of these receptors is a woman under 30 in good health. CDR3s include the opening cysteine and the closing phenylalanine or tryptophan. The D gene is left open where the match is weak. Size is stated for part of the rows, as once, few or many counts, or as a class when the clone is expanded.

clone_size,cdr3_length,d_call,j_call,v_call,cdr3_aa,cdr3_nt
few,15,NA,TRBJ2-2,TRBV6-2/TRBV6-3,CASRPTDRPTGELFF,TGTGCCAGCAGGCCCACGGACAGACCCACCGGGGAGCTGTTTTTT
few,13,NA,TRBJ1-2,TRBV3-1,CASSPMTGYGYTF,TGTGCCAGCAGCCCAATGACAGGTTACGGCTACACCTTC
few,14,NA,TRBJ2-4,TRBV7-2,CASSLAGYKNIQYF,TGTGCCAGCAGCTTAGCAGGTTACAAAAACATTCAGTACTTC
few,18,TRBD2,TRBJ2-7,TRBV5-1,CASSLAEWTSGSSYEQYF,TGCGCCAGCAGCTTGGCCGAATGGACTAGTGGGAGCTCCTACGAGCAGTACTTC
few,15,TRBD2,TRBJ2-1,TRBV5-1,CASSELAGPSGEQFF,TGCGCCAGCAGTGAGCTAGCGGGTCCCTCGGGAGAGCAGTTCTTC
many,12,NA,TRBJ1-1,TRBV29-1,CSIRTGVAEAFF,TGCAGCATCCGCACGGGAGTTGCTGAAGCTTTCTTT
NA,13,NA,TRBJ1-1,TRBV7-2,CASSTRRGAEAFF,TGTGCCAGCAGCACCCGACGAGGCGCTGAAGCTTTCTTT
many,13,NA,TRBJ1-1,TRBV20-1,CSATGLGSTEAFF,TGCAGTGCTACGGGCTTGGGGAGCACTGAAGCTTTCTTT
many,13,NA,TRBJ2-7,TRBV12-3/TRBV12-4,CASSLVEGGEQYF,TGTGCCAGCAGTTTAGTCGAGGGCGGGGAGCAGTACTTC
few,13,NA,TRBJ2-1,TRBV10-3,CAISFDLYNEQFF,TGTGCCATCAGTTTTGACCTGTACAATGAGCAGTTCTTC
NA,15,NA,TRBJ1-4,TRBV28,CASSFGGDYNEKLFF,TGTGCCAGCAGTTTCGGTGGGGATTATAATGAAAAACTGTTTTTT
NA,14,TRBD1,TRBJ2-3,TRBV24-1,CATSTSRQGYTQYF,TGTGCCACCAGTACCTCTCGACAGGGTTACACGCAGTATTTT
many,14,NA,TRBJ2-7,TRBV2,CASRGHGSSYEQYF,TGTGCCAGCAGGGGACATGGTTCCTCCTACGAGCAGTACTTC
many,14,TRBD1,TRBJ2-1,TRBV6-5,CASSYAGTGNEQFF,TGTGCCAGCAGTTACGCAGGGACAGGCAATGAGCAGTTCTTC
NA,16,NA,TRBJ2-6,TRBV9,CASSVVRNSGANVLTF,TGTGCCAGCAGCGTAGTCCGGAACTCTGGGGCCAACGTCCTGACTTTC
NA,13,NA,TRBJ1-2,TRBV6-6,CASSEDRPYGYTF,TGTGCCAGCAGCGAGGACAGACCCTATGGCTACACCTTC
few,18,TRBD1,TRBJ1-1,TRBV6-1,CASSPGGALLGLNTEAFF,TGTGCCAGCAGTCCAGGGGGCGCCCTCCTAGGGTTGAACACTGAAGCTTTCTTT
few,16,TRBD2,TRBJ2-1,TRBV19,CASSNSGKITYNEQFF,TGTGCCAGTAGTAATAGCGGGAAAATCACCTACAATGAGCAGTTCTTC
few,12,NA,TRBJ2-5,TRBV3-1,CASSHPDETQYF,TGTGCCAGCAGCCACCCGGATGAGACCCAGTACTTC
few,12,NA,TRBJ2-1,TRBV20-1,CSTTPGYNEQFF,TGCAGTACGACTCCGGGTTACAATGAGCAGTTCTTC
NA,13,NA,TRBJ1-1,TRBV6-2/TRBV6-3,CASRGGPNTEAFF,TGTGCCAGCAGGGGGGGACCGAACACTGAAGCTTTCTTT
NA,13,NA,TRBJ2-1,TRBV11-2,CASSLDSRLAQFF,TGTGCCAGCAGCTTAGATTCGCGGCTAGCGCAGTTCTTC
NA,13,NA,TRBJ1-4,TRBV7-8,CASSPNREAGLFF,TGTGCCAGCAGCCCAAACCGGGAAGCGGGACTGTTTTTT
many,13,NA,TRBJ1-5,TRBV6-6,CASQSGAHQPQHF,TGTGCCAGCCAATCGGGGGCACATCAGCCCCAGCATTTT
many,15,NA,TRBJ1-2,TRBV28,CASSSQLSPDYGYTF,TGTGCCAGCAGTTCACAACTCTCGCCGGACTATGGCTACACCTTC
many,13,NA,TRBJ2-1,TRBV20-1,CSAALQLYNEQFF,TGCAGTGCTGCCCTCCAACTTTACAATGAGCAGTTCTTC
many,14,NA,TRBJ1-2,TRBV5-1,CASSLDSTGGGYTF,TGCGCCAGCAGCTTGGACTCGACAGGTGGTGGCTACACCTTC
few,14,NA,TRBJ2-7,TRBV20-1,CSARVTRAPYEQYF,TGCAGTGCTAGAGTTACTAGGGCCCCCTACGAGCAGTACTTC
many,14,NA,TRBJ2-2,TRBV6-4,CASSDSGITGELFF,TGTGCCAGCAGTGACTCCGGGATTACCGGGGAGCTGTTTTTT
NA,17,TRBD2,TRBJ2-1,TRBV6-4,CASSDSGLAGGLNEQFF,TGTGCCAGCAGTGACTCGGGACTAGCGGGGGGGCTTAATGAGCAGTTCTTC
many,16,TRBD1,TRBJ2-1,TRBV7-9,CASSLFGQEANCEQFF,TGTGCCAGCAGCTTATTTGGACAGGAGGCCAATTGTGAGCAGTTCTTC
NA,14,NA,TRBJ1-2,TRBV29-1,CSVPDTVANYGYTF,TGCAGCGTTCCTGACACAGTAGCTAACTATGGCTACACCTTC
NA,16,NA,TRBJ2-6,TRBV27,CASSFWGSSGANVLTF,TGTGCCAGCAGTTTCTGGGGGTCCTCTGGGGCCAACGTCCTGACTTTC
NA,16,TRBD1,TRBJ1-1,TRBV5-1,CASSLGAGGWNTEAFF,TGCGCCAGCAGCTTGGGGGCAGGGGGCTGGAACACTGAAGCTTTCTTT
NA,17,TRBD1,TRBJ1-1,TRBV9,CASSVGETGGKGAEAFF,TGTGCCAGCAGCGTAGGTGAAACAGGGGGCAAGGGCGCTGAAGCTTTCTTT
many,12,NA,TRBJ2-3,TRBV7-3,CASSPGADTQYF,TGTGCCAGCAGCCCCGGGGCAGATACGCAGTATTTT
NA,13,TRBD2,TRBJ2-5,TRBV25-1,CASIAGGLETQYF,TGTGCCAGCATAGCGGGAGGGCTGGAGACCCAGTACTTC
many,14,NA,TRBJ1-2,TRBV19,CASSKDRNSYGYTF,TGTGCCAGTAGTAAAGACAGGAACAGTTATGGCTACACCTTC
many,13,TRBD1,TRBJ1-2,TRBV12-3/TRBV12-4,CASSFQGDYGYTF,TGTGCCAGCAGTTTCCAGGGGGACTATGGCTACACCTTC
few,14,NA,TRBJ2-7,TRBV9,CASSVGQRSYEQYF,TGTGCCAGCAGCGTAGGGCAGCGGTCCTACGAGCAGTACTTC
many,15,NA,TRBJ1-3,TRBV4-1,CASSQGGEWRNTIYF,TGCGCCAGCAGCCAAGGAGGGGAATGGCGAAACACCATATATTTT
NA,14,NA,TRBJ1-5,TRBV6-1,CASSLEQGDQPQHF,TGTGCCAGCAGCTTGGAACAGGGAGATCAGCCCCAGCATTTT
few,14,NA,TRBJ2-1,TRBV12-3/TRBV12-4,CASSMVTNIDEQFF,TGTGCCAGCAGTATGGTGACTAATATCGATGAGCAGTTCTTC
NA,15,NA,TRBJ1-4,TRBV7-2,CASRPGSVTNEKLFF,TGTGCCAGCAGGCCCGGGAGTGTAACTAATGAAAAACTGTTTTTT
NA,15,TRBD1,TRBJ2-1,TRBV5-8,CASSWDRGGLGEQFF,TGTGCCAGCAGCTGGGACAGGGGCGGGTTGGGTGAGCAGTTCTTC
NA,15,TRBD2,TRBJ2-3,TRBV24-1,CATSTKREMTDTQYF,TGTGCCACCAGTACTAAGCGGGAGATGACAGATACGCAGTATTTT
many,13,NA,TRBJ2-2,TRBV15,CATSEWGAGELFF,TGTGCCACCAGCGAGTGGGGGGCCGGGGAGCTGTTTTTT
few,15,NA,TRBJ2-7,TRBV27,CASSLSLGDARAQYF,TGTGCCAGCAGTTTATCTCTTGGGGACGCCCGGGCGCAGTACTTC
NA,12,NA,TRBJ2-3,TRBV3-1,CASSITGDTQYF,TGTGCCAGCAGCATTACGGGAGATACGCAGTATTTT
NA,17,NA,TRBJ1-1,TRBV6-1,CASSLGRGGKVSTEAFF,TGTGCCAGCAGCCTCGGTAGGGGAGGGAAGGTGAGCACTGAAGCTTTCTTT
many,17,TRBD2,TRBJ2-2,TRBV4-2,CASSQDWTRGNTGELFF,TGTGCCAGCAGCCAAGATTGGACTAGAGGGAACACCGGGGAGCTGTTTTTT
NA,16,TRBD2,TRBJ2-3,TRBV5-1,CASSPGSGRAEDTQYF,TGCGCCAGCAGCCCTGGTAGCGGGAGGGCCGAAGATACGCAGTATTTT